This T cell receptor (beta chain) was found in a study of PD-L1 blockade in urothelial cancer. This CDR3 is 15 amino acids long. Trimming shortened V by 0 bases and J by 1 base, and 8 bases separated the two germline ends. Germline V gene data show CDR1 as SGHNT and CDR2 as YYREEE (reference sequence). Some clones are missing from TCRdb's copy, which holds only in-frame ones; the method was immunoSEQ multiplex PCR. Of roughly 38,000 clones in the sample, roughly four fifths were seen once. Here the sequenced sample was PBMCs, taken around atezolizumab (anti-PD-L1) treatment. This receptor was identified in a man in his sixties or seventies with urothelial cancer. This rearrangement joins TRBV5-4 to TRBJ2-1, with D perhaps TRBD2 (6 bases). The CDR3 nucleotides read TGTGCCAGCAGCTTGGGCGGGGATTCCTACAATGAGCAGTTCTTC. This gives the protein CASSLGGDSYNEQFF.